These 28 T cell receptor beta chains came from one sample sequenced in a study of shared clonotypes between healthy human individuals. Profiling relied on immunoSEQ multiplex PCR, and the TCRdb table lists in-frame clones only, not all of them. The table lists 1,500,000 or so clones, roughly 96% of them singletons. Source material: naive CD4+ T cells sorted from blood. Documented subset: CD45RA+ positively selected. The source is a man aged 25-40 years in good health.

The rearrangement links TRBV2 to TRBJ1-2; 9 bases are shared with TRBD1. J was trimmed by 4 bases and V by 8 bases; bases with no gene match: 5. The CDR3 sequence is 13 residues long. From germline, CDR1 is SNHLY and CDR2 FYNNEI. The CDR3 reads CASGDRVSYGYTF. CDR3 bases: TGTGCCAGCGGGGACAGGGTTAGCTATGGCTACACCTTC. The variable domain in full, with the rest retrieved from reference TRBV2 and TRBJ1-2, is EPEVTQTPSHQVTQMGQEVILRCVPISNHLYFYWYRQILGQKVEFLVSFYNNEISEKSEIFDDQFSVERPDGSNFTLKIRSTKLEDSAMYFCASGDRVSYGYTFGSGTRLTVV.

V and J are TRBV9 and TRBJ2-1; no clear D. CDR1 SGDLS and CDR2 YYNGEE come from the germline V gene. This CDR3 comprises 16 residues. V lost 0 bases and J lost 2, with 12 bases in between. CDR3 protein: CASSVELEYTYNEQFF. DNA for the CDR3: TGTGCCAGCAGCGTAGAATTAGAGTATACCTACAATGAGCAGTTCTTC.

This sequence joins TRBV5-5 and TRBJ2-7; D not certain. Germline values: CDR1 SGHKS, CDR2 YYEKEE (reference sequence). This CDR3 comprises 11 residues. Trimming pared 4 bases from V and 3 bases from J, leaving 5 bases between. The CDR3 sequence is CASSQNYEQYF. In DNA, the CDR3 is TGTGCCAGCAGCCAAAACTACGAGCAGTACTTC.

This rearrangement joins TRBV18 to TRBJ2-1; 8 positions agree with TRBD2. The CDR3 spans 14 residues. V gave up 6 bases and J gave up 5 bases; unmatched junction bases: 6. Germline values: CDR1 KGHSH, CDR2 LQKENI. The CDR3 nucleotides read TGTGCCAGCTCGGCCACTAGCGGAAACAATGAGCAGTTCTTC. The encoded protein is CASSATSGNNEQFF.

The J gene is TRBJ2-7, the V gene TRBV6-4, with 8 positions matching TRBD2. Germline-derived CDR1 and CDR2 are MRHNA and SNTAGT. V shed 2 bases, J shed 3 bases, and the junction held 9 bases outside the gene matches. The CDR3 is 16 amino acids. The CDR3 DNA is TGTGCCAGCAGTGACCGTGGCGGGAGGTGCGGCTACGAGCAGTACTTC. Protein product: CASSDRGGRCGYEQYF.

This chain uses TRBV19 with TRBJ1-2; no clear D gene. V gave up 7 bases and J gave up 0 bases, with 15 bases separating them. The CDR3 is made up of 15 amino acids. Germline V gene lookup returns CDR1 LNHDA and CDR2 SQIVND (reference sequence). CDR3 DNA: TGTGCCAGTAATCTACGACGGGTTGCTAACTATGGCTACACCTTC. Its protein product is CASNLRRVANYGYTF.

The V gene is TRBV18, the J gene TRBJ2-4; 10 bases are a match to TRBD1. CDR3 length equals 17 residues. The V gene end was trimmed by 3 bases and the J gene end by 3 bases; junction bases not matched to a gene: 8. Germline lookup yields CDR1 KGHSH and CDR2 LQKENI. Written as DNA, the CDR3 is TGTGCCAGCTCACCCCTGCCCGGGACAGGGGACAAAAACATTCAGTACTTC. Translation: CASSPLPGTGDKNIQYF.

The gene calls are TRBV28 and TRBJ1-1; D gene ambiguous. The CDR3 runs to 14 residues. Germline V CDR1 and CDR2: MDHEN, SYDVKM. V lost 5 bases and J 3 bases, leaving 13 bases between the germline ends. The CDR3 loop reads CASSPSQSYTEAFF. The CDR3 DNA follows: TGTGCCAGCAGTCCCTCTCAGAGCTACACTGAAGCTTTCTTT.

The rearrangement links TRBV21-1 to TRBJ2-7; the table calls TRBD2, which could not be checked here. TRBV21-1 is a listed pseudogene. The CDR3 loop spans 13 amino acids. CDR3 sequence: CASATGMRFEQYF. CDR3 sequence (DNA): TGTGCCAGCGCGACCGGGATGCGCTTTGAGCAGTACTTC.

The gene calls are TRBV11-2 and TRBJ2-1, with 13 bases lining up with TRBD2. The CDR3 is 15 amino acids. The junction had 5 bases not matched to a gene; V was cut back by 11 bases and J by 1 base. Per the germline V gene, CDR1 is SGHAT and CDR2 is FQNNGV. CDR3 in DNA: TGTGCCTCGCAGACTAGCGGGAGGTCCTACAATGAGCAGTTCTTC. Encoded protein: CASQTSGRSYNEQFF.

The J gene is TRBJ1-2, the V gene TRBV2; 9 bases are a match to TRBD1. The germline V gene has CDR1 SNHLY and CDR2 FYNNEI. V gave up 6 bases and J gave up 4 bases; unmatched junction bases: 12. This CDR3 contains 16 residues. CDR3 sequence: CASRKTTGGQSYGYTF. CDR3 in DNA: TGTGCCAGCAGGAAGACCACAGGGGGCCAGAGCTATGGCTACACCTTC.

V gene TRBV4-1 combines with J gene TRBJ2-3; D might be TRBD2 (5 bases). CDR1 is MGHRA and CDR2 is YSYEKL in the germline V gene. The CDR3 contains 15 residues. V lost 0 bases, J lost 4 bases, and 11 bases lay in between. CDR3 residues: CASSQDLASPDTQYF. CDR3 sequence (DNA): TGCGCCAGCAGCCAAGACCTAGCTAGTCCAGATACGCAGTATTTT.

This sequence joins TRBV7-9 and TRBJ2-7, with a weak D call TRBD2 (6 bases). CDR1 SEHNR and CDR2 FQNEAQ come from the germline V gene (reference sequence). CDR3 length: 14 amino acids. Trimming shortened V by 7 bases and J by 4 bases, and 17 bases separated the two germline ends. The CDR3 sequence is CASIPWGGPYEQYF. The CDR3 region has the DNA TGTGCCAGCATCCCGTGGGGAGGCCCATACGAGCAGTACTTC.

In this sample, this clone turned up once. This chain connects TRBV5-1 to TRBJ2-1, with D possibly matching TRBD1 (5 bases). V was pared by 4 bases and J by 4 bases, with 9 bases between. The CDR3 is 13 amino acids. The germline V gene encodes CDR1 SGHRS and CDR2 YFSETQ. CDR3 protein: CASSVQGYNEQFF. DNA of the CDR3: TGCGCCAGCAGCGTCCAGGGATACAATGAGCAGTTCTTC.

This chain connects TRBV2 to TRBJ2-1; unclear D gene. This CDR3 has 15 residues. Germline lookup yields CDR1 SNHLY and CDR2 FYNNEI. V was clipped by 8 bases and J by 0 bases, with 14 bases between them. DNA of the CDR3: TGTGCCAGCCACAATCACTTGAGCTCCTACAATGAGCAGTTCTTC. Its protein product is CASHNHLSSYNEQFF.

This chain links TRBV7-9 with TRBJ1-3; 8 nucleotides line up with TRBD1. V shed 1 base and J 2 bases; nucleotides not matched to a gene: 10. Germline loops: CDR1 SEHNR, CDR2 FQNEAQ (reference sequence). The CDR3 consists of 18 residues. The CDR3 sequence is CASSLGPTKDRAGNTIYF. Written as DNA, the CDR3 is TGTGCCAGCAGCTTAGGTCCCACCAAGGACAGGGCTGGAAACACCATATATTTT.

The genes are TRBV5-4 and TRBJ1-3; D perhaps matches TRBD1 (5 bases). V was cut by 4 bases and J by 1 base, with 18 bases left in between. Germline-derived CDR1 and CDR2 are SGHNT and YYREEE (reference sequence). The CDR3 consists of 17 residues. The CDR3 DNA sequence: TGTGCCAGCAGCATCCGTCTCCTCGGGGGGTCTGGAAACACCATATATTTT. This translates into CASSIRLLGGSGNTIYF.

This chain connects TRBV5-5 to TRBJ2-1, with D tentatively TRBD1 or TRBD2 (5 bases each). CDR3 length: 18 residues. Trimming took off 4 bases at V and 15 bases at J, with 35 bases between the two ends. Germline CDR1 reads SGHKS; CDR2 reads YYEKEE (reference sequence). Here the CDR3 reads CASSPEVYQTDSARGSFF. The DNA for the CDR3 is TGTGCCAGCAGCCCGGAAGTCTACCAGACGGACTCCGCAAGGGGATCGTTCTTC.

This clone was detected a few times. The CDR3 is CASSLYQGGNTEAFF. For the CDR3, the DNA is TGCGCCAGCAGCTTGTATCAGGGGGGGAACACTGAAGCTTTCTTT. The genes are TRBV5-1 and TRBJ1-1; 7 nucleotides align to TRBD1. The CDR3 loop spans 15 amino acids. V gave up 1 base and J gave up 1 base; unmatched junction bases: 4. CDR1 SGHRS and CDR2 YFSETQ come from the germline V gene. The whole variable domain, remainder taken from reference TRBV5-1 and TRBJ1-1, is KAGVTQTPRYLIKTRGQQVTLSCSPISGHRSVSWYQQTPGQGLQFLFEYFSETQRNKGNFPGRFSGRQFSNSRSEMNVSTLELGDSALYLCASSLYQGGNTEAFFGQGTRLTVV.

The chain is built from TRBV10-1 and TRBJ2-7; 13 bases match TRBD2. V dropped 3 bases and J dropped 2; count of bases not matched to a gene: 25. In germline, CDR1 is WNHNN, CDR2 SYGVQD (reference sequence). This CDR3 has 23 residues. The CDR3 coding sequence is TGCGCCAGCAGTGATTCGGGCTGGACAAAACCGGGACTAGCGGGATCCCCCCCCTACGAGCAGTACTTC. Its translation is CASSDSGWTKPGLAGSPPYEQYF.

V and J are TRBV11-2 and TRBJ2-3; D gene ambiguous. V was pared by 5 bases and J by 8 bases, with 17 bases between. Germline V gives CDR1 SGHAT, CDR2 FQNNGV. The CDR3 is 14 residues long. DNA for the CDR3: TGTGCCAGCAGCAATATCCAGGCGCCCGGTACGCAGTATTTT. Translating it yields CASSNIQAPGTQYF. Looking up the rest from reference TRBV11-2 and TRBJ2-3 gives the full variable domain: EAGVAQSPRYKIIEKRQSVAFWCNPISGHATLYWYQQILGQGPKLLIQFQNNGVVDDSQLPKDRFSAERLKGVDSTLKIQPAKLEDSAVYLCASSNIQAPGTQYFGPGTRLTVL.

Only one count was recorded for this clone. V is TRBV6-5 and J is TRBJ2-7, with D maybe TRBD1 (6 bases). The V end lost 6 bases, the J end lost 2 bases, and 14 bases lay between the germline ends. The germline V gene has CDR1 MNHEY and CDR2 SVGAGI. The CDR3 spans 14 residues. CDR3 amino acids: CASRSWTVPYEQYF. DNA for the CDR3: TGTGCCAGCAGAAGCTGGACAGTCCCCTACGAGCAGTACTTC.

The chain uses TRBV19 and TRBJ2-7, with a tentative D call TRBD1 (6 bases). Germline V gene lookup returns CDR1 LNHDA and CDR2 SQIVND (reference sequence). V dropped 6 bases and J dropped 0 bases, with 12 bases sitting between them. This CDR3 has 14 residues. CDR3 region: CASSYRDISYEQYF. As DNA, the CDR3 is TGTGCCAGTAGCTACCGGGACATCTCCTACGAGCAGTACTTC.

The chain has TRBV5-8 and TRBJ1-1; tentatively, D is TRBD1 (5 bases). V was trimmed by 1 base and J by 7 bases, leaving 11 bases between them. This CDR3 region has 13 residues. CDR1 is SGHTS and CDR2 is YDEGEE in the germline V gene. CDR3 protein: CASSLQGTGEAFF. Written as DNA, the CDR3 is TGTGCCAGCAGCTTGCAGGGCACGGGTGAAGCTTTCTTT. The variable domain in full, with the rest retrieved from reference TRBV5-8 and TRBJ1-1, is EAGVTQSPTHLIKTRGQQATLRCSPISGHTSVYWYQQALGLGLQFLLWYDEGEERNRGNFPPRFSGRQFPNYSSELNVNALELEDSALYLCASSLQGTGEAFFGQGTRLTVV.

This chain connects TRBV28 to TRBJ2-3; D unclear. Looked up from germline, CDR1 is MDHEN and CDR2 is SYDVKM. V lost 5 bases to trimming and J lost 0 bases, with 15 bases between them. This CDR3 spans 16 amino acids. CDR3 protein: CASSIPGLGSTDTQYF. The CDR3 nucleotides read TGTGCCAGCAGTATACCCGGTCTGGGGAGCACAGATACGCAGTATTTT. The variable domain in full, with the rest retrieved from reference TRBV28 and TRBJ2-3, is DVKVTQSSRYLVKRTGEKVFLECVQDMDHENMFWYRQDPGLGLRLIYFSYDVKMKEKGDIPEGYSVSREKKERFSLILESASTNQTSMYLCASSIPGLGSTDTQYFGPGTRLTVL.

The chain links TRBV27 to TRBJ2-4; D remains unclear. The CDR3 has 13 amino acids. Trimming cost V 4 bases and J 4 bases, with 8 bases left between them. The germline CDR1 and CDR2 sequences are MNHEY and SMNVEV (reference sequence). This CDR3 reads CASSYDIKNIQYF. The CDR3 DNA reads as TGTGCCAGCAGTTATGACATAAAAAACATTCAGTACTTC.

The chain couples TRBV19 to TRBJ1-1, with D maybe TRBD1 (6 bases). Germline CDR1 is LNHDA and CDR2 is SQIVND (reference sequence). This CDR3 has 15 amino acids. Trimming removed 4 bases at V and 0 bases at J, with 12 bases between. The DNA of the CDR3 is TGTGCCAGTAGTACCCTCGGGGACATGAACACTGAAGCTTTCTTT. Its protein is CASSTLGDMNTEAFF.

This clone turned up a few times. The chain couples TRBV18 to TRBJ1-1; 9 bases fit TRBD1. The V segment lost 3 bases and the J segment 3 bases; nucleotides outside the gene matches: 2. CDR3 length: 14 residues. Germline CDR1 reads KGHSH; CDR2 reads LQKENI. The CDR3 spells CASSPRDRDTEAFF. The CDR3 bases are TGTGCCAGCTCACCTCGGGACAGGGACACTGAAGCTTTCTTT.